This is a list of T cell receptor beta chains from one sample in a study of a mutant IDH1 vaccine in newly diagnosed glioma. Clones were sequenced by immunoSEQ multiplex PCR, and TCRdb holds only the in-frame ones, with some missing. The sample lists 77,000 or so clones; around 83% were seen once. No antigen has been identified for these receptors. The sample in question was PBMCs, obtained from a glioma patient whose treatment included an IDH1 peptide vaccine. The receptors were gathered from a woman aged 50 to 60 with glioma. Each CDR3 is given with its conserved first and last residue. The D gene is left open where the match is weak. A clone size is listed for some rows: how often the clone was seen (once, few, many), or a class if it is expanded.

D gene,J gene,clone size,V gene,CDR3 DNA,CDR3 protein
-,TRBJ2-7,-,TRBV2,TGTGCCAGCGACAGCGGACCCTACGAGCAGTACTTC,CASDSGPYEQYF
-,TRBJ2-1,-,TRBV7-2,TGTGCCAGCAGCTTAGTGGAGGGCCTCCACAATGAGCAGTTCTTC,CASSLVEGLHNEQFF
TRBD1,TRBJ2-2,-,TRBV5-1,TGCGCCAGCAGCTTGAACCCAGGGGGAACCGGGGAGCTGTTTTTT,CASSLNPGGTGELFF
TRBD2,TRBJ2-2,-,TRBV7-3,TGTGCCAGCACCCCCCTAGGACTAGCGGGAGGCTCAAACACCGGGGAGCTGTTTTTT,CASTPLGLAGGSNTGELFF
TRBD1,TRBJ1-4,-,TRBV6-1,TGTGCCAGCAGTGAGTTCAGGGGGCTGGCTAATGAAAAACTGTTTTTT,CASSEFRGLANEKLFF
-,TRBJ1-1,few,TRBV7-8,TGTGCCAGCAGCACAAACCGGAGGACTGAAGCTTTCTTT,CASSTNRRTEAFF
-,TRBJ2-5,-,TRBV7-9,TGTGCCAGCAGCTTACGGAGGGCCCCGGGGGAGACCCAGTACTTC,CASSLRRAPGETQYF
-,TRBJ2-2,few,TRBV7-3,TGTGCCAGCGGGTTCGGCACAATCACCGGGGAGCTGTTTTTT,CASGFGTITGELFF
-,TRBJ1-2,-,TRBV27,TGTGCCAGCAGTTTAGGGGGCTCTAACTATGGCTACACCTTC,CASSLGGSNYGYTF
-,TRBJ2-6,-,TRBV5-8,TGTGCCAGCAGCTTGATACGGCCGAGCTCTGGGGCCAACGTCCTGACTTTC,CASSLIRPSSGANVLTF
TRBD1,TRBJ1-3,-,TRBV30,TGTGCCTGGAAAAGGGGGCAAGGAAACACCATATATTTT,CAWKRGQGNTIYF
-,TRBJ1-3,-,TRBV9,TGTGCCAGCAGCAACCGACAGCAAGGGACTGGAAACACCATATATTTT,CASSNRQQGTGNTIYF
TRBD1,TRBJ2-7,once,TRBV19,TGTGCCAGTAGTATTGGCCCCGGGACAGGTTCCTACGAGCAGTACTTC,CASSIGPGTGSYEQYF
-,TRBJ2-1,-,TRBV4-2,TGTGCCAGCAGCCAAGCCTTGGCGGCCAACAATGAGCAGTTCTTC,CASSQALAANNEQFF
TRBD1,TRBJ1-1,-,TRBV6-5,TGTGCCATCAGACAGGGTGTTGAAGCTTTCTTT,CAIRQGVEAFF
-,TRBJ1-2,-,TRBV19,TGTGCCAGTAGTGTGGACACGCGCTATGGCTACACCTTC,CASSVDTRYGYTF
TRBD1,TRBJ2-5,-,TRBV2,TGTGCCAGCAGTGAACTGACAGGGGAGGAGACCCAGTACTTC,CASSELTGEETQYF
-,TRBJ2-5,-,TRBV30,TGTGCCTGGAGGGGCCCGTACGTTGGGGCCCAGTACTTC,CAWRGPYVGAQYF
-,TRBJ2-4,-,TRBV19,TGTGCCAGTAGTGCCCCGGACAGCCCAAACATTCAGTACTTC,CASSAPDSPNIQYF
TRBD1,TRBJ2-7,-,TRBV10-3,TGTGCCATCAGCAGGACAGGGGTCCTCTCCGAGCAGTACTTC,CAISRTGVLSEQYF
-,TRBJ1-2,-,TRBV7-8,TGTGCCAGCAGCTTAGCGGTCGGGAACTATGGCTACACCTTC,CASSLAVGNYGYTF
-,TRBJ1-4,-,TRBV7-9,TGTGCCAGCAGCTTAATGGTTGCAACTAATGAAAAACTGTTTTTT,CASSLMVATNEKLFF
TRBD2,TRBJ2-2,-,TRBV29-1,TGCAGCGTTGGGACCCCCGAGGGGGGACTAGTAAAGCACGGGGAGCTGTTTTTT,CSVGTPEGGLVKHGELFF
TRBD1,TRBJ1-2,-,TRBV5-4,TGTGCCAGCAGCTTGGGGGGACAGGGTAACTATGGCTACACCTTC,CASSLGGQGNYGYTF
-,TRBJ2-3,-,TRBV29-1,TGCAGCGTTTCAAGGAGCACAGATACGCAGTATTTT,CSVSRSTDTQYF
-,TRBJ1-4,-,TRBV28,TGTGCCAGCAGTTTAGTTAGCCATAATGAAAAACTGTTTTTT,CASSLVSHNEKLFF
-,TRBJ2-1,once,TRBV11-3,TGTGCCAGCAGCTCTGGATCCCGGGGCGGTAATGAGCAGTTCTTC,CASSSGSRGGNEQFF
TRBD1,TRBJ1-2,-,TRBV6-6,TGTGCCAGCAGTTATGACAGGGGCTATGGCTACACCTTC,CASSYDRGYGYTF
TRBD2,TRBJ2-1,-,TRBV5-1,TGCGCCAGCAGCCTCACTCGGACTAGCGGGAGGAGGGGTGAGCAGTTCTTC,CASSLTRTSGRRGEQFF
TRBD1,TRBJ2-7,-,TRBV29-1,TGCAGCGTTGGCCGAGGGACAGAAGGCTACGAGCAGTACTTC,CSVGRGTEGYEQYF
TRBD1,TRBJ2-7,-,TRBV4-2,TGTGCCAGCAGCCCAGGAGGGACAGGGGCCTACGAGCAGTACTTC,CASSPGGTGAYEQYF
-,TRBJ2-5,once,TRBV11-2,TGTGCCAGCAGCTTAGGACCCAGGGCGTACCAAGAGACCCAGTACTTC,CASSLGPRAYQETQYF
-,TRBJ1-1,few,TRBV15,TGTGCCACCAGCAGAGATCAGGCACCGGCTTTCTTT,CATSRDQAPAFF
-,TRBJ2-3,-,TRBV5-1,TGCGCCAGCAGCCGGGACTCCTCTAGCACAGATACGCAGTATTTT,CASSRDSSSTDTQYF
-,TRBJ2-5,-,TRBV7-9,TGTGCCAGCAGCTTAGCGCGGGACCTAGAGACCCAGTACTTC,CASSLARDLETQYF
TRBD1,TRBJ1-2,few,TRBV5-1,TGCGCCAGCAGCGCCACGGGACAGTGGTATGGCTACACCTTC,CASSATGQWYGYTF
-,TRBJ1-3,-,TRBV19,TGTGCCAGTAGCCTGACCGCGCAGAGCTCTGGAAACACCATATATTTT,CASSLTAQSSGNTIYF
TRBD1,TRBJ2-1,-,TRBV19,TGTGCCAGTAGCCAGACAGGGGGGGACTACAATGAGCAGTTCTTC,CASSQTGGDYNEQFF
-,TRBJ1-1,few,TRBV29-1,TGCAGCGCAGCGCGAGCCACTGAAGCTTTCTTT,CSAARATEAFF
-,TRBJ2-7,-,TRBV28,TGTGCCAGCAGTCCCGGGCGGTGGGAGCAGTACTTC,CASSPGRWEQYF
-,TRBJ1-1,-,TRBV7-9,TGTGCCAGCATGGCAGGCAGGACGGGAGCTTTCTTT,CASMAGRTGAFF
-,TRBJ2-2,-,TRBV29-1,TGCAGCGTTGGGGGAGAGGGCTACGGGGAGCTGTTTTTT,CSVGGEGYGELFF
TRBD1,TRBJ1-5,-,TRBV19,TGTGCCAGTAGTATAAGGGACAGGGGGCAGCCCCAGCATTTT,CASSIRDRGQPQHF
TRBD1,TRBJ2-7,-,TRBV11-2,TGTGCCAGCAGCGACGGACAGGTCTCCTACGAGCAGTACTTC,CASSDGQVSYEQYF
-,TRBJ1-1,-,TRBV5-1,TGCGCCAGCAGCTTGCCGAACACTGAAGCTTTCTTT,CASSLPNTEAFF
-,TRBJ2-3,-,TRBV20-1,TGCAGTGAGGGGACTCAGGATACGCAGTATTTT,CSEGTQDTQYF
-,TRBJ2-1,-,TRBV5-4,TGTGCCAGCAGCTTGGGTTCCTACAATGAGCAGTTCTTC,CASSLGSYNEQFF
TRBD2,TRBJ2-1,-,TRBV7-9,TGTGCCAGCAGCCCCTCCCCGGGACTAGCGGGAGGGCCTTACAATGAGCAGTTCTTC,CASSPSPGLAGGPYNEQFF
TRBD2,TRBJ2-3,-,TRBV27,TGTGCCAGCAGTTTCCCCGGACTAGCAGCAGATACGCAGTATTTT,CASSFPGLAADTQYF
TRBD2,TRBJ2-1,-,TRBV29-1,TGCAGCGTTGAGCTAGCGGGTTACAATGAGCAGTTCTTC,CSVELAGYNEQFF
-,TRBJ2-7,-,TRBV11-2,TGTGCCAGCAGCTTAGATCGACAGGATATTTACGAGCAGTACTTC,CASSLDRQDIYEQYF
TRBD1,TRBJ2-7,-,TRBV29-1,TGCAGCGTTGCGGCCCCGCCGGGACAGGGTACCCACGAGCAGTACTTC,CSVAAPPGQGTHEQYF
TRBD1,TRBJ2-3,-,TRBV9,TGTGCCAGCAGCGTAGGACAGGGGTTCACAGATACGCAGTATTTT,CASSVGQGFTDTQYF
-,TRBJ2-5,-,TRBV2,TGTGCCAGCAGTGGGGGTAGCGGTTTTCAAGAGACCCAGTACTTC,CASSGGSGFQETQYF
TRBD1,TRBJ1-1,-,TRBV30,TGTGCCTGGAGTTTACAGGGGCACACTGAAGCTTTCTTT,CAWSLQGHTEAFF
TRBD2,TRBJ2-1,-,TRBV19,TGTGCCAGTAGTCCCCCCGGGACTAGCGGGAGATCGAATGAGCAGTTCTTC,CASSPPGTSGRSNEQFF
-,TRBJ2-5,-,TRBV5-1,TGCGCCAGCAGCCCCAGCGGGGAGACCCAGTACTTC,CASSPSGETQYF
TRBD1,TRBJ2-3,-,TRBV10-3,TGTGCCATACGACAGCCCACAGGGGCGAGGGAAGATACGCAGTATTTT,CAIRQPTGAREDTQYF
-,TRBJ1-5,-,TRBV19,TGTGCCACCCAACGGGGGAGCAATCAGCCCCAGCATTTT,CATQRGSNQPQHF
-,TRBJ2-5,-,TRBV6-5,TGTGCCAGCAGTTACTCGGGGGGGCAGGAGACCCAGTACTTC,CASSYSGGQETQYF